This T cell receptor beta chain was observed in a study of identical twins. Study-wide findings and caveats: Whereas memory repertoires showed no such difference, abundant cord blood beta clonotypes carried fewer insertions.

As for this clonotype: Its antigen is currently unknown.

There are 13 residues in the CDR3. CDR1 MNHEY and CDR2 SVGAGI come from the germline V gene. The ends were cut back, 2 bases at V and 2 bases at J, with 7 bases in the middle. Via MiXCR, TCRdb re-called the 5' RACE reads, giving one row per CDR3 protein. The table shows around 1.7 million distinct CDR3 sequences, with roughly a third occurring only once. V usage is TRBV6-5 and J usage is TRBJ2-7, with unresolved D. The source is a newborn girl in good health. Input material: cord blood. The CDR3 region is CASSYRVTYEQYF. The CDR3 bases are TGTGCCAGCAGTTACAGGGTTACCTACGAGCAGTACTTC.